Below are 29 T cell receptor beta chains sequenced from a single sample in a study of T cell responses to AZD1222 COVID-19 vaccine. Using immunoSEQ multiplex PCR, the repertoire was profiled, and TCRdb retains in-frame clones only, with some absent. The sample records approximately 100,000 clones, around 84% being singletons. The sequences come from peripheral blood, collected 28 days after the second AZD1222 dose. All receptors derive from an adult who received the AZD1222 COVID-19 vaccine.

This clone was detected once. CDR3: CATHPGDANNSPLHF. CDR3 nucleotide sequence: TGTGCCACCCACCCTGGGGACGCAAATAATTCACCCCTCCACTTT. The V and J genes are TRBV19 and TRBJ1-6; weak D call: TRBD1 (5 bases). V was shortened by 10 bases and J by 5 bases, with 18 bases between the two germline ends. The CDR3 runs to 15 residues. Germline CDR1 reads LNHDA; CDR2 reads SQIVND (reference sequence). Based on the CDR3 plus reference TRBV19 and TRBJ1-6, the full variable domain is DGGITQSPKYLFRKEGQNVTLSCEQNLNHDAMYWYRQDPGQGLRLIYYSQIVNDFQKGDIAEGYSVSREKKESFPLTVTSAQKNPTAFYLCATHPGDANNSPLHFGNGTRLTVT.

This chain joins TRBV27 and TRBJ1-2; D not certain. The CDR3 totals 15 residues. Trimming stripped 5 bases from V and 0 bases from J, with 13 bases between. Germline assignment: CDR1 MNHEY and CDR2 SMNVEV (reference sequence). The CDR3 DNA sequence: TGTGCCAGCAGTACCCTGCCCCCAGCTAACTATGGCTACACCTTC. This codes for CASSTLPPANYGYTF.

This clone turned up a few times. The rearrangement uses TRBV11-2 and TRBJ1-2, with 8 bases fitting TRBD1. Germline lookup yields CDR1 SGHAT and CDR2 FQNNGV. The CDR3 is made up of 15 amino acids. Trimming cost V 2 bases and J 4 bases; bases outside gene matches: 6. The CDR3 loop is CASSLSPGGFYGYTF. The CDR3 nucleotides read TGTGCCAGCAGCTTAAGTCCAGGGGGCTTCTATGGCTACACCTTC.

This chain joins TRBV5-6 and TRBJ1-2, with no clear D. The CDR3 runs 16 residues. V gave up 1 base and J gave up 4 bases, with 17 bases separating them. In germline, CDR1 is SGHDT, CDR2 YYEEEE. This CDR3 is CASSLTDRHARYGYTF. CDR3 in DNA: TGTGCCAGCAGCTTGACGGACCGACACGCCCGCTATGGCTACACCTTC.

The rearrangement joins TRBV28 to TRBJ1-6, with 7 bases that match TRBD1. Unmatched junction bases numbered 5, after V lost 5 bases and J lost 4 bases. CDR1 and CDR2 from the germline V gene are MDHEN and SYDVKM. CDR3 length equals 15 residues. The CDR3 sequence: CASSRKGQYNSPLHF. As DNA, the CDR3 is TGTGCCAGCAGTCGGAAGGGACAGTATAATTCACCCCTCCACTTT.

The chain employs TRBV19 and TRBJ2-7, with D perhaps being TRBD1 or TRBD2 (5 bases each). V was pared by 5 bases and J by 7 bases, with 12 bases between. Germline lookup yields CDR1 LNHDA and CDR2 SQIVND (reference sequence). CDR3 length: 12 residues. Here the CDR3 DNA reads TGTGCCAGTAGTCGGAGGTGGGGGGAGCAGTACTTC. Translated: CASSRRWGEQYF.

The rearrangement uses TRBV5-1 and TRBJ1-6; D not certain. Per the germline V gene, CDR1 is SGHRS and CDR2 is YFSETQ. CDR3 length: 12 residues. Trimming stripped 4 bases from V and 5 bases from J, with 4 bases between. For the CDR3, the DNA is TGCGCCAGCAGCCCGAATAATTCACCCCTCCACTTT. Translated, it gives CASSPNNSPLHF.

The rearrangement uses TRBV5-4 and TRBJ2-7, with 14 positions matching TRBD2. This CDR3 has 15 amino acids. V shed 4 bases, J shed 6 bases, and the junction held 6 bases outside the gene matches. Germline values: CDR1 SGHNT, CDR2 YYREEE (reference sequence). DNA of the CDR3: TGTGCCAGCAGCCCGGGACTAGCGGGAGTCCGCGAGCAGTACTTC. It encodes CASSPGLAGVREQYF.

V usage is TRBV6-1 and J usage is TRBJ2-6, with TRBD1 matching over 8 bases. With V trimmed by 6 bases and J by 2 bases, 9 bases remained unmatched. This CDR3 contains 17 residues. The germline V gene has CDR1 MNHNS and CDR2 SASEGT. The CDR3 DNA reads as TGTGCCAGCAGGGAAACAGGGGGGAGTGCTGGGGCCAACGTCCTGACTTTC. It yields the protein CASRETGGSAGANVLTF.

The chain combines TRBV19 with TRBJ2-1; 13 bases are a match to TRBD2. This CDR3 spans 19 amino acids. The germline gives CDR1 LNHDA, CDR2 SQIVND (reference sequence). Trimming cost V 8 bases and J 1 base; bases outside gene matches: 14. As DNA, the CDR3 is TGTGCCAGTCCCCCTCCCCCGGGACTAGCGGGACGATCCTACAATGAGCAGTTCTTC. Amino acid sequence: CASPPPPGLAGRSYNEQFF.

The rearrangement links TRBV5-6 to TRBJ2-1; possible D gene TRBD2, 6 bases. From germline, CDR1 is SGHDT and CDR2 YYEEEE. This CDR3 has 17 residues. V was cut by 4 bases and J by 5 bases, with 22 bases left in between. CDR3 sequence: CASSLMTRPLLHNEQFF. The CDR3 bases are TGTGCCAGCAGCCTGATGACTAGGCCACTATTACACAATGAGCAGTTCTTC.

This clone was picked up one time. The chain joins TRBV6-5 to TRBJ1-4, with D tentatively TRBD1 (5 bases). Germline-derived CDR1 and CDR2 are MNHEY and SVGAGI. The V end was cut by 0 bases, the J end by 5 bases, with 10 bases between. The CDR3 extends over 15 amino acids. The CDR3, as DNA: TGTGCCAGCAGTTACTCGAGACAGACAAATGAAAAACTGTTTTTT. It specifies CASSYSRQTNEKLFF.

The chain uses TRBV7-3 and TRBJ2-5, with 11 bases matching TRBD2. The CDR3 covers 16 residues. Looked up from germline, CDR1 is SGHTA and CDR2 is FQGTGA. With V trimmed by 2 bases and J by 4 bases, 6 bases remained unmatched. The CDR3 loop reads CASSLGVAGGLETQYF. The CDR3 nucleotides read TGTGCCAGCAGCTTAGGGGTAGCGGGAGGGCTAGAGACCCAGTACTTC.

The CDR3 sequence is CASSFSGSRSYEQYF. In nucleotides, the CDR3 is TGTGCCAGCAGTTTTTCAGGGAGTAGGTCCTACGAGCAGTACTTC. This chain connects TRBV27 to TRBJ2-7; D is possibly TRBD1 or TRBD2 (5 bases each). Germline V CDR1 and CDR2: MNHEY, SMNVEV (reference sequence). This CDR3 is built from 15 residues. The V gene lost 3 bases and the J gene lost 1 base, with 13 bases spanning the gap.

The chain combines TRBV4-3 with TRBJ2-1; D possibly matches TRBD1 or TRBD2 (5 bases each). This CDR3 spans 16 amino acids. The V gene's germline CDR1 is LGHNA and CDR2 YSLEER. The V end lost 4 bases, the J end lost 3 bases, and 16 bases lay between the germline ends. CDR3 sequence: CASSRTSGAFYNEQFF. The CDR3 DNA reads TGCGCCAGCAGCCGCACTTCCGGGGCCTTCTACAATGAGCAGTTCTTC.

The chain joins TRBV28 to TRBJ2-5; unclear D gene. The CDR3 runs 13 residues. Germline V CDR1 and CDR2: MDHEN, SYDVKM. Trimming stripped 4 bases from V and 7 bases from J, with 13 bases between. CDR3 sequence: CASSSGPSRTQYF. In nucleotides, the CDR3 is TGTGCCAGCAGTTCTGGACCGTCCAGGACCCAGTACTTC.

This sequence joins TRBV13 and TRBJ2-5; D remains unclear. The CDR3 is 15 amino acids. The ends were cut back, 4 bases at V and 6 bases at J, with 18 bases in the middle. Germline V lookup: CDR1 PRHDT, CDR2 FYEKMQ (reference sequence). CDR3 bases: TGTGCCAGCAGCTCTTTAGGAAGAGTCGTGAAGACCCAGTACTTC. Encoded protein: CASSSLGRVVKTQYF.

The rearrangement uses TRBV5-4 and TRBJ2-2; D is uncertain. From germline, CDR1 is SGHNT and CDR2 YYREEE (reference sequence). The CDR3 is 12 amino acids. V was cut by 5 bases and J by 7 bases, with 9 bases left in between. The CDR3 region is CASSYGGGELFF. CDR3 DNA: TGTGCCAGCAGTTACGGTGGCGGGGAGCTGTTTTTT.

CDR3 region: CASSKTEMNTEAFF. The DNA for the CDR3 is TGTGCCAGCAGCAAGACAGAAATGAACACTGAAGCTTTCTTT. The chain has TRBV7-2 and TRBJ1-1; TRBD1 is a possible D gene (5 bases). CDR1 SGHTA and CDR2 FQGNSA come from the germline V gene. The CDR3 is made up of 14 amino acids. V lost 5 bases and J lost 0, with 10 bases in between.

The chain is built from TRBV5-1 and TRBJ2-1; tentatively, D is TRBD2 (6 bases). V was shortened by 0 bases and J by 0 bases, with 10 bases between the two germline ends. Germline CDR1 SGHRS, CDR2 YFSETQ. This CDR3 contains 16 residues. CDR3: CASSLVGGNSYNEQFF. CDR3 DNA sequence: TGCGCCAGCAGCTTGGTGGGAGGAAACTCCTACAATGAGCAGTTCTTC.

V is TRBV3-1 (or the pseudogene TRBV3-2) and J is TRBJ1-4; D is ambiguous. Germline lookup yields CDR1 LGHDT and CDR2 YNNKEL (reference sequence). Trimming left V 2 bases short and J 4 bases short, with 14 bases between. The CDR3 is made up of 16 amino acids. This chain's CDR3 is CASSQQRPRGNEKLFF. In DNA, the CDR3 is TGTGCCAGCAGCCAACAAAGGCCCCGGGGTAATGAAAAACTGTTTTTT.

This clone was picked up a small number of times. The genes are TRBV28 and TRBJ2-1, with D perhaps matching TRBD2 (6 bases). The CDR3 runs to 15 residues. From germline, CDR1 is MDHEN and CDR2 SYDVKM. V lost 2 bases, J lost 5 bases, and 13 bases lay in between. The CDR3 coding sequence is TGTGCCAGCAGTTTAATCCAGCGGACTAACAATGAGCAGTTCTTC. Its protein is CASSLIQRTNNEQFF.

The chain carries TRBV30 and TRBJ2-7; D is possibly TRBD1 or TRBD2 (6 bases each). Trimming pared 4 bases from V and 0 bases from J, leaving 10 bases between. The length of the CDR3 is 13 residues. CDR1 is GTSNPN, CDR2 SVGIG, per germline (reference sequence). CDR3 amino acids: CAWTGGLSYEQYF. Written as DNA, the CDR3 is TGTGCCTGGACCGGGGGCCTCTCCTACGAGCAGTACTTC.

V gene TRBV2 combines with J gene TRBJ1-1; D perhaps matches TRBD1 (5 bases). V shed 5 bases and J shed 1 base, with 8 bases lying between them. The CDR3 consists of 13 residues. Germline V gives CDR1 SNHLY, CDR2 FYNNEI. The chain's CDR3 is CASSIGGNTEAFF. CDR3 nucleotides: TGTGCCAGCAGTATCGGGGGGAACACTGAAGCTTTCTTT.

The chain joins TRBV5-1 to TRBJ2-2; 10 bases line up with TRBD1. CDR1 and CDR2 (germline): SGHRS, YFSETQ. CDR3 length: 16 amino acids. The V segment lost 4 bases and the J segment 4 bases; nucleotides outside the gene matches: 7. The CDR3 nucleotides are TGCGCCAGCAGCGCCGGGACAGGGGTCGTCACCGGGGAGCTGTTTTTT. This codes for CASSAGTGVVTGELFF.

The CDR3 loop is CASRRPIGQSLQPQHF. CDR3 bases: TGTGCCAGCAGACGTCCAATAGGACAGTCGTTGCAGCCCCAGCATTTT. The rearrangement links TRBV28 to TRBJ1-5; TRBD1 might be the D (6 bases). Looked up from germline, CDR1 is MDHEN and CDR2 is SYDVKM. This CDR3 is built from 16 residues. V lost 6 bases and J 7 bases, leaving 22 bases between the germline ends.

The chain links TRBV11-3 to TRBJ2-2, with D unclear. The CDR3 runs 15 residues. The V end lost 1 base, the J end lost 4 bases, and 10 bases lay between the germline ends. From germline, CDR1 is SGHNT and CDR2 YENEEA. CDR3 sequence: CASSLGTLGTGELFF. The CDR3, as DNA: TGTGCCAGCAGCTTAGGGACCCTCGGCACCGGGGAGCTGTTTTTT. Based on the CDR3 plus reference TRBV11-3 and TRBJ2-2, the full variable domain is EAGVVQSPRYKIIEKKQPVAFWCNPISGHNTLYWYLQNLGQGPELLIRYENEEAVDDSQLPKDRFSAERLKGVDSTLKIQPAELGDSAVYLCASSLGTLGTGELFFGEGSRLTVL.

This clone has a handful of counts. V gene TRBV7-6 combines with J gene TRBJ2-7, with 9 bases fitting TRBD2. Germline assignment: CDR1 SGHVS and CDR2 FNYEAQ. This CDR3 has 16 residues. The V segment lost 1 base and the J segment 7 bases; nucleotides outside the gene matches: 11. As DNA, the CDR3 is TGTGCCAGCAGCTTAGGGGCGGGAGGGACTCAGGGGGAGCAGTACTTC. Protein: CASSLGAGGTQGEQYF.

This clone was detected only once. This chain connects TRBV5-1 to TRBJ2-5, with 7 bases lining up with TRBD1. The length of the CDR3 is 16 residues. The germline CDR1 and CDR2 sequences are SGHRS and YFSETQ. V lost 4 bases, J lost 4 bases, and 13 bases stayed unmatched. CDR3: CASSQLGQGVRETQYF. Written as DNA, the CDR3 is TGCGCCAGCAGCCAGCTGGGTCAGGGGGTAAGAGAGACCCAGTACTTC.